These 5 T cell receptor beta chains were all obtained from the same sample, sequenced in a study of CD8+ T cells in alopecia areata. RNA was isolated and reverse transcribed to cDNA, the sequencing template. Sequencing used immunoSEQ multiplex PCR; TCRdb keeps in-frame clones, though not all of them. The profile shows 110,000 or so clones, more than 30% of them singletons. The sample was CD4+ T cells sorted from blood. These receptors all stem from a human donor with alopecia areata.

This clone occurred a few times. The genes are TRBV25-1 and TRBJ2-1; no clear D gene. The CDR3 covers 11 residues. V lost 10 bases and J lost 0, with 4 bases in between. Germline CDR1 reads MGHDK; CDR2 reads SYGVNS. The CDR3 bases are TGTGCCACCACCTCCTACAATGAGCAGTTCTTC. As protein: CATTSYNEQFF.

This clone was counted a few times. The chain uses TRBV29-1 and TRBJ2-7; no reliable D call. In germline, CDR1 is SQVTM, CDR2 ANQGSEA. The CDR3 has 10 amino acids. V was trimmed by 7 bases and J by 4 bases, leaving 8 bases between them. The CDR3 nucleotides read TGCAGCGCCGCCGATTACGAGCAGTACTTC. Residues: CSAADYEQYF.

This clone was counted between two and nine times. J is TRBJ2-7 and V is TRBV30; 8 positions agree with TRBD2. The CDR3 has 14 residues. With 3 bases clipped from V and 5 bases from J, the junction kept 9 bases outside the gene matches. Germline assignment: CDR1 GTSNPN and CDR2 SVGIG (reference sequence). CDR3 region: CAWRGSGSTNEQYF. CDR3 sequence (DNA): TGTGCCTGGAGGGGGAGCGGGAGCACGAACGAGCAGTACTTC.

This chain connects TRBV4-2 to TRBJ2-3; possible D gene TRBD2, 6 bases. Germline assignment: CDR1 LGHNA and CDR2 YNFKEQ. With 5 bases removed from V and 4 bases from J, the gap between germline ends came to 22 bases. The CDR3 spans 17 residues. This CDR3 is CASSERAGSGAADTQYF. The CDR3 coding sequence is TGTGCCAGCAGCGAGAGGGCCGGGAGTGGAGCGGCAGATACGCAGTATTTT.

V is TRBV14 and J is TRBJ2-7; D might be TRBD1 or TRBD2, each matching 5 bases. Germline V CDR1 and CDR2: SGHDN, FVKESK. The germline V and J ends were trimmed by 5 bases and 5 bases, with 22 bases remaining between them. The CDR3 loop spans 16 amino acids. The CDR3 bases are TGTGCCAGCAGCGGAACCACCGGGACCCGCCCCGACGAGCAGTACTTC. Residues: CASSGTTGTRPDEQYF.